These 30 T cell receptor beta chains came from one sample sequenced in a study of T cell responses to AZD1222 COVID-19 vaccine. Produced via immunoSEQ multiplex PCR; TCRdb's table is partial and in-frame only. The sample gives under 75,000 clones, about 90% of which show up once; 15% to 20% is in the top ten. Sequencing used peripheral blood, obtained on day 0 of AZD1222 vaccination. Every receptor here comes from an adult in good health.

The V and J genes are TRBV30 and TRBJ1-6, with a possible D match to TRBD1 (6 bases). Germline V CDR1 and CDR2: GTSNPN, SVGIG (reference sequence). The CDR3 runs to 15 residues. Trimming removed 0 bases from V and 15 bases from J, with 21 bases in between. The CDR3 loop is CAWSVTPQGGGRLHF. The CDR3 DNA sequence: TGTGCCTGGAGTGTAACCCCACAAGGGGGAGGCCGCCTCCACTTT.

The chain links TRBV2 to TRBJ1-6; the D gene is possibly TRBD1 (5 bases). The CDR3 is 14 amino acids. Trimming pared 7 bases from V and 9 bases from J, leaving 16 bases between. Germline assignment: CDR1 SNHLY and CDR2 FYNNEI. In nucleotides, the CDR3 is TGTGCCAGCACGGCCGGCAGGGTGGGTTCACCCCTCCACTTT. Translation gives CASTAGRVGSPLHF.

CDR3 DNA sequence: TGTGCCAGCAGTTCTAGGACAGGGTTGGATCCCCAGCATTTT. As protein: CASSSRTGLDPQHF. The chain recombines TRBV27 with TRBJ1-5; 8 bases are a match to TRBD1. Germline CDR1 MNHEY, CDR2 SMNVEV (reference sequence). The CDR3 has 14 amino acids. Losses at the gene ends were 4 bases for V and 10 bases for J; bases not matched to a gene: 9.

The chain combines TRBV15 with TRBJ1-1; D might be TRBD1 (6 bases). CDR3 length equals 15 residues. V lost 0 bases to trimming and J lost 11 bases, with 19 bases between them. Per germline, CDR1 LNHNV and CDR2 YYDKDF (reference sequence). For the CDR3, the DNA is TGTGCCACCAGCAGAGAGGTGGGGGCTGGTCTGATGGCTTTCTTT. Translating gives CATSREVGAGLMAFF.

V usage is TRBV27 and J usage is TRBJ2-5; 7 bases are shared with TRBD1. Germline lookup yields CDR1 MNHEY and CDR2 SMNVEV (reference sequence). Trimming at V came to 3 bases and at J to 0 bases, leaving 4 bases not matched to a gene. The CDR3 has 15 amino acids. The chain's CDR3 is CASSFTGAYQETQYF. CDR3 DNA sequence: TGTGCCAGCAGTTTTACAGGGGCCTACCAAGAGACCCAGTACTTC.

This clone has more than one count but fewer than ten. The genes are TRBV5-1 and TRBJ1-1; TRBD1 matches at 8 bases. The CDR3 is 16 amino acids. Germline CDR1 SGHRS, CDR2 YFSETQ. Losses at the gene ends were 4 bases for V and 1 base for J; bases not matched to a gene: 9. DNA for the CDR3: TGCGCCAGCAGCCTACGGACAGGGAAGGAGAACACTGAAGCTTTCTTT. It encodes CASSLRTGKENTEAFF.

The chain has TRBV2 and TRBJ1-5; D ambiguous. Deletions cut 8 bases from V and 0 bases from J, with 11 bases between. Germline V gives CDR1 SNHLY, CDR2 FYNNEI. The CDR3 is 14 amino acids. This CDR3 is CASGGPYSNQPQHF. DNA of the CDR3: TGTGCCAGCGGAGGGCCGTATAGCAATCAGCCCCAGCATTTT.

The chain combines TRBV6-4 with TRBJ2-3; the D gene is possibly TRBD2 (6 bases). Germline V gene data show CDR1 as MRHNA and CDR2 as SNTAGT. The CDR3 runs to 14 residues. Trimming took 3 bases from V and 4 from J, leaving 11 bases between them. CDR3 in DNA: TGTGCCAGCAGTGAATCCGGGGAGGCAGATACGCAGTATTTT. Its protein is CASSESGEADTQYF.

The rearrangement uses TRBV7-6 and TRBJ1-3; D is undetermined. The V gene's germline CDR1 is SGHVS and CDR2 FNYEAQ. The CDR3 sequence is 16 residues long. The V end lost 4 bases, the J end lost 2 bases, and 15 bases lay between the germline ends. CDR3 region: CASSSRDGLAGNTIYF. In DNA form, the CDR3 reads TGTGCCAGCAGCTCCCGGGATGGTTTAGCTGGAAACACCATATATTTT.

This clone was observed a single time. Written as DNA, the CDR3 is TGTGCCAGTAGTATCCAGGATTCCTATGAGCAGTTCTTC. This translates into CASSIQDSYEQFF. This chain uses TRBV19 with TRBJ2-1; no clear D gene. The CDR3 loop spans 13 amino acids. Germline CDR1 reads LNHDA; CDR2 reads SQIVND (reference sequence). V was cut by 3 bases and J by 8 bases, with 11 bases left in between.

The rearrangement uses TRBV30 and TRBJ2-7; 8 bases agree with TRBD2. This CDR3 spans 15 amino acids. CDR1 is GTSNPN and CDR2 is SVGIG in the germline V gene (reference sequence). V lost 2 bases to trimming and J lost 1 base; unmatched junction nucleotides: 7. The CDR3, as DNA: TGTGCCTGGAGTCCCGGGGGGGCCGGATCCTACGAGCAGTACTTC. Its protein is CAWSPGGAGSYEQYF. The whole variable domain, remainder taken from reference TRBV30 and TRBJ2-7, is SQTIHQWPATLVQPVGSPLSLECTVEGTSNPNLYWYRQAAGRGLQLLFYSVGIGQISSEVPQNLSASRPQDRQFILSSKKLLLSDSGFYLCAWSPGGAGSYEQYFGPGTRLTVT.

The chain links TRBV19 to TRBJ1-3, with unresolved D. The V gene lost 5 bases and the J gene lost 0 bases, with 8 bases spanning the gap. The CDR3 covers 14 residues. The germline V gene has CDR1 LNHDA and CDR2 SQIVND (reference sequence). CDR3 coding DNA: TGTGCCAGTAGTCACGGGAGCTCTGGAAACACCATATATTTT. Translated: CASSHGSSGNTIYF.

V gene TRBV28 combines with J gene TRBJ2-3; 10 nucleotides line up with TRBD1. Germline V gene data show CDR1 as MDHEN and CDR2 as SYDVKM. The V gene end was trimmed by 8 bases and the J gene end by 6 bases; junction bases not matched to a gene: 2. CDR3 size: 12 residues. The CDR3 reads CASWTGGDTQYF. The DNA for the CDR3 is TGTGCCAGCTGGACAGGGGGTGATACGCAGTATTTT.

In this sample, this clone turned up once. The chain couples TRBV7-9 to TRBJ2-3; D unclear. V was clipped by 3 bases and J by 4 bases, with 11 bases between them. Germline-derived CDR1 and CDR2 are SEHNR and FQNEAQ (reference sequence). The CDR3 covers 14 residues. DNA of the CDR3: TGTGCCAGCAGCTTGCTTTCCGAGGCAGATACGCAGTATTTT. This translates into CASSLLSEADTQYF.

The DNA for the CDR3 is TGTGCCAGCAGCTGGGGACAGCCGAACACTGAAGCTTTCTTT. Its translation: CASSWGQPNTEAFF. This sequence joins TRBV11-1 and TRBJ1-1, with 7 bases identical to TRBD1. This CDR3 has 14 amino acids. The ends lost 4 bases at V and 1 base at J; junction bases unmatched: 3. Germline-derived CDR1 and CDR2 are SGHAT and FQDESV (reference sequence).

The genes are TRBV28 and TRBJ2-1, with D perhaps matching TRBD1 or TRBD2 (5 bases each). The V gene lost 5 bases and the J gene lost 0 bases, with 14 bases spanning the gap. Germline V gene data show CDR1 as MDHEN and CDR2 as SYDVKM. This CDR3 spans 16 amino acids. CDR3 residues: CASSHPSGLSYNEQFF. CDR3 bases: TGTGCCAGCAGTCATCCGTCGGGGCTCTCCTACAATGAGCAGTTCTTC. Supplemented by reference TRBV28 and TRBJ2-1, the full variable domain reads DVKVTQSSRYLVKRTGEKVFLECVQDMDHENMFWYRQDPGLGLRLIYFSYDVKMKEKGDIPEGYSVSREKKERFSLILESASTNQTSMYLCASSHPSGLSYNEQFFGPGTRLTVL.

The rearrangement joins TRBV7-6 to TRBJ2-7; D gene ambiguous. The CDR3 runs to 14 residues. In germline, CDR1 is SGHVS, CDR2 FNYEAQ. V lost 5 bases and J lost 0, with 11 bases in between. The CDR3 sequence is CASSLGRSSYEQYF. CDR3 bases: TGTGCCAGCAGCCTCGGACGGAGCTCCTACGAGCAGTACTTC.

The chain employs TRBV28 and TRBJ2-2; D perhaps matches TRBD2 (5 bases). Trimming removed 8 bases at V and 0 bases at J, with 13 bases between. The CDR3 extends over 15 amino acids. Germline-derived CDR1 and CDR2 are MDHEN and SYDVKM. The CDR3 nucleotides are TGTGCCAGCCTCGAGGGCAATTCGAACACCGGGGAGCTGTTTTTT. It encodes CASLEGNSNTGELFF.

The CDR3 loop reads CSVGPGQGNEKLFF. In nucleotides, the CDR3 is TGCAGCGTTGGTCCGGGACAGGGCAATGAAAAACTGTTTTTT. V gene TRBV29-1 combines with J gene TRBJ1-4; 9 nucleotides match TRBD1. Germline values: CDR1 SQVTM, CDR2 ANQGSEA. The CDR3 covers 14 residues. V lost 4 bases to trimming and J lost 5 bases; unmatched junction nucleotides: 5.

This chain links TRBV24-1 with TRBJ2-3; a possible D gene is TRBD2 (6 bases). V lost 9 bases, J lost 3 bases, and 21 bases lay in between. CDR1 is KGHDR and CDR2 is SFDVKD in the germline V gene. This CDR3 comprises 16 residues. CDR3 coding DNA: TGTGCCACCGATAAACCAGGAGAGGAGGGGACAGATACGCAGTATTTT. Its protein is CATDKPGEEGTDTQYF.

In DNA, the CDR3 is TGCAGCGTTAGGGACGCCCAAGAGACCCAGTACTTC. As protein: CSVRDAQETQYF. The J gene is TRBJ2-5, the V gene TRBV29-1; D might be TRBD1 or TRBD2, each matching 5 bases. The CDR3 contains 12 residues. Germline lookup yields CDR1 SQVTM and CDR2 ANQGSEA. V dropped 5 bases and J dropped 1 base, with 8 bases sitting between them.

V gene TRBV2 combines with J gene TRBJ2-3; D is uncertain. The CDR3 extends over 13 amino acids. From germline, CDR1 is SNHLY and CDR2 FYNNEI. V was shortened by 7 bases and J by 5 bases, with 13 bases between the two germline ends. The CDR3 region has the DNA TGTGCCAGCAACAACCGCAAGGGAGATACGCAGTATTTT. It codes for CASNNRKGDTQYF.

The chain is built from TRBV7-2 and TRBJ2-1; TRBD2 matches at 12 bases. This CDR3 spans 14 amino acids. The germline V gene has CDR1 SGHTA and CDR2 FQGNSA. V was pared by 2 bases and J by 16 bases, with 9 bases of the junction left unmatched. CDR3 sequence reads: CASSLKLAGGVLFF. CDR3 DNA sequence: TGTGCCAGCAGCTTAAAGCTAGCGGGGGGGGTTCTATTCTTC.

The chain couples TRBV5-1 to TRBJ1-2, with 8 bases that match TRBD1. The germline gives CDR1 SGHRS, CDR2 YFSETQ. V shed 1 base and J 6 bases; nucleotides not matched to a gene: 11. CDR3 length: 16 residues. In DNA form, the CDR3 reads TGCGCCAGCAGCTTGAGGGGACAGGCCGGGAGGGATGGCTACACCTTC. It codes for CASSLRGQAGRDGYTF.

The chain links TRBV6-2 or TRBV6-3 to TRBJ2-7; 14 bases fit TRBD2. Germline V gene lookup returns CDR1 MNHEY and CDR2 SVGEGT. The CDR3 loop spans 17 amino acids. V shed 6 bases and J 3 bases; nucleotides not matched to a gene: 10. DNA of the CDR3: TGTGCCAGCAGCTGGGACGGACTAGCGGGGGGAAACTACGAGCAGTACTTC. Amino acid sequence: CASSWDGLAGGNYEQYF.

The CDR3 sequence is CASSLGLGREGYGYTF. The DNA of the CDR3 is TGTGCCAGCAGCTTAGGCCTGGGCAGGGAGGGATATGGCTACACCTTC. This chain uses TRBV13 with TRBJ1-2, with a tentative D call TRBD1 (5 bases). Germline V gene data show CDR1 as PRHDT and CDR2 as FYEKMQ (reference sequence). This CDR3 comprises 16 residues. V was shortened by 0 bases and J by 5 bases, with 16 bases between the two germline ends.

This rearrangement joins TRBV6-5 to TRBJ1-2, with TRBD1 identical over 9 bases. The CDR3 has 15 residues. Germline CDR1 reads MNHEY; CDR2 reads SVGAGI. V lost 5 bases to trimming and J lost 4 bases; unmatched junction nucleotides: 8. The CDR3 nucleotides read TGTGCCAGCAGTCCCGGGACAGGGTTGATCTATGGCTACACCTTC. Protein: CASSPGTGLIYGYTF.

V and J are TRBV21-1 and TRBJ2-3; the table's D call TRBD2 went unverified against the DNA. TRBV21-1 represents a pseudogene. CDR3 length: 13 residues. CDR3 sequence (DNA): TGTGCCAGCAGAGAGGGCGCTACAGATACGCAGTATTTT. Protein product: CASREGATDTQYF.

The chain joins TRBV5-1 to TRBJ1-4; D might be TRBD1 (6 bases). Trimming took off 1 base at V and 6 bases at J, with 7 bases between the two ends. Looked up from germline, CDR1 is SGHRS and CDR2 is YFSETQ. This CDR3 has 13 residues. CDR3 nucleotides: TGCGCCAGCAGCTTGAGGACAGATGAAAAACTGTTTTTT. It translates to CASSLRTDEKLFF.

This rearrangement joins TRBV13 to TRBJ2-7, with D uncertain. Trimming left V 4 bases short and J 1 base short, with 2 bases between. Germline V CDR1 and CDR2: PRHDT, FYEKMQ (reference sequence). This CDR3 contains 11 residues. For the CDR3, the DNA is TGTGCCAGCAGCTCATCCTACGAGCAGTACTTC. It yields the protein CASSSSYEQYF.